This T cell receptor beta chain stems from a study of blood T cell repertoires in COVID-19 (dated by TCRdb to about 2020). For the study in its entirety: Samples covering the acute and convalescent phases of COVID-19 were provided by collaborators in the United States, Italy and Spain. HLA class I and class II types, where available, came from metadata supplied by the sample provider rather than from assay-based typing. Samples came from the ongoing ImmuneRACE study (first 160 participants) plus 1,254 subjects from 6 global collaborators. Sample metadata almost always included a de-identified subject ID, COVID-19 status, age in years and sex. The prospective study material was composed of cDNA or gDNA derived from T cells, B-cell-depleted T cells, or PBMCs. The repertoires were released in a freely available public database intended as a resource for research on the immune response to SARS-CoV-2. Subjects who had been exposed to COVID-19, were actively infected with it, or had recovered from it provided the deeply sampled blood TCRbeta repertoires that made up the dataset.

As regards this clone: Its antigen remains unidentified. No per-base quality is available; no much larger clone lies one base away.

General findings and caveats noted by the study authors: The quantity of clinical and demographic metadata differed by source and by participant and was supplied without curation.

The immunoSEQ Assay, a bias-controlled multiplex PCR, was used to amplify TCRbeta CDR3 regions from genomic DNA. On the study's bioinformatics: Nucleated cell counts per sample were estimated from amplification of reference gene primers within the assay. To quantify the absolute abundance of each unique TCRbeta CDR3 rearrangement, sequence reads were collapsed and filtered. For each sample, productive Simpson clonality was calculated by taking the square root of Simpson's diversity index across productive rearrangements. TCRdb holds this immuneACCESS table with in-frame rearrangements only. Some clones are missing; in checked studies, unresolved V genes explain under half, and the rest has no known cause. D and trimming come from the DNA, and the V and J calls and clone size come from that table. This sample is represented by over 250,000 clones; approximately 91% of them were singletons. The ten largest clones capture 2% to 2.5% of the sample.

Collaborating institutions collected whole blood in K2EDTA tubes following their own protocols. Collaborator samples were shipped for TCRbeta analysis as frozen whole blood, isolated PBMCs, or DNA extracted from either sample type. The germline V gene sets CDR1 to SGHRS and CDR2 to YFSETQ. Including cysteine and phenylalanine, the CDR3 has 14 amino acids. This entry keeps only the CDR3 DNA: 42 bases, framed from base 1. V and J are truncated by 4 bases and 7 bases respectively, leaving an intervening sequence of 15 bases. The sequencing input was peripheral blood. The receptor's source is a man aged 45-65 years with acute or convalescent COVID-19. The chain couples TRBV5-1 to TRBJ2-4; a tentative D call is TRBD2 (5 bases match). The DNA is TGCGCCAGCAGCGGCCCTAATAGCGCGAACATTCAGTACTTC. This sequence encodes CASSGPNSANIQYF.